The present T cell receptor (beta chain) was sequenced within a study of shared clonotypes between healthy human individuals. Study findings and constraints: It was expected that sequencing depth would affect clonotype sharing among donors. A few donors had about 5% of their naive CD4 clonotypes in common.

Genomic DNA of every subset was divided equally among multiple immunoSEQ plates. Generated by immunoSEQ multiplex PCR, the TCRdb table keeps only in-frame clones and is missing some. The sample has around 990,000 clones, 77% seen once. About this clone itself: Its target is not known. The sample contains more than one DNA sequence encoding this CDR3.

This TCR was recovered from a man younger than 35 in good health. Some clones in this sample may be carry-over from other donors' samples. Sequencing was done on a sample of memory CD4+ T cells from PBMCs. This sample's subset: CD45RA-negative fraction.

CDR3 DNA sequence: TGCGCCAGCAGCTTGGACGGGGTTAGCAATCAGCCCCAGCATTTT. Translating gives CASSLDGVSNQPQHF. This chain connects TRBV5-1 to TRBJ1-5, with D unresolved. The V gene lost 0 bases and the J gene lost 0 bases, with 7 bases spanning the gap. The CDR3 extends over 15 amino acids. Germline CDR1 is SGHRS and CDR2 is YFSETQ.